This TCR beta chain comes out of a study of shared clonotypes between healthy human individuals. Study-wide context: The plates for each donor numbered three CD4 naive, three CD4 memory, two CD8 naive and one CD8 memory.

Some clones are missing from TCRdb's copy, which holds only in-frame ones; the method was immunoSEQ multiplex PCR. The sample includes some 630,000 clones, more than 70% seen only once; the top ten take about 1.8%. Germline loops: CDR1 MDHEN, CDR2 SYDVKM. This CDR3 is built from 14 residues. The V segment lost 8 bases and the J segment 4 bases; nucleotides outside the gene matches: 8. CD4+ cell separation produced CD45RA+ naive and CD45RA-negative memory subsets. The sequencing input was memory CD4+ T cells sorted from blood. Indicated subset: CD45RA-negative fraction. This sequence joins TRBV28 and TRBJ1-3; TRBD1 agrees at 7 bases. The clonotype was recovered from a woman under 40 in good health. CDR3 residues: CASEFRGRGNTIYF. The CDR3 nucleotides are TGTGCCAGCGAGTTCAGGGGGAGAGGAAACACCATATATTTT.